The sequence of this T cell receptor beta chain was determined in a study of cytomegalovirus exposure and HLA in healthy donors. CDR1 is WNHNN, CDR2 SYGVQD, per germline (reference sequence). Trimming left V 1 base short and J 4 bases short, with 10 bases between. The CDR3 sequence is 14 residues long. With 60 Vbeta and 13 Jbeta primers, the PCR was carried out. Repertoires were generated with immunoSEQ multiplex PCR, while TCRdb's copy carries only in-frame clones and drops some. The table shows around 25,000 clones, with more than 70% occurring only once. This TCR derives from a male donor in good health and CMV-seronegative. This chain links TRBV10-1 with TRBJ2-5; D is unclear. The sequencing input was PBMCs. Written as DNA, the CDR3 is TGCGCCAGCAGTGAGTGCGGTAGTGGAGAGACCCAGTACTTC. Protein sequence: CASSECGSGETQYF.